This TCR beta chain appears in the sequencing data of a study of T cell changes during pregnancy in multiple sclerosis. Sequencing used immunoSEQ multiplex PCR; TCRdb keeps in-frame clones, though not all of them. Found here are about 48,000 clones, about nine tenths of them singletons; the top ten hold 1% to 1.5%. The ends lost 6 bases at V and 3 bases at J; junction bases unmatched: 6. CDR1 is MNHEY, CDR2 SVGAGI, per germline. This CDR3 is 15 amino acids long. Specimen: CD4+ T cells from peripheral blood mononuclear cells, collected in the second trimester of pregnancy. The chain combines TRBV6-5 with TRBJ1-5; 9 positions agree with TRBD1. The receptor's source is a female donor with multiple sclerosis, enrolled in a pregnancy study. CDR3 DNA: TGTGCCAGCAGACGACAGGGGGGACCCAATCAGCCCCAGCATTTT. Its protein product is CASRRQGGPNQPQHF.